This TCR beta chain was recorded in a study of blood T cell repertoires in COVID-19. On the study more broadly: Samples of COVID-19 (acute and convalescent) were obtained from the United States, Italy and Spain. The analysed material was cDNA or gDNA that came from T cells, B-cell-depleted T cells, or PBMCs.

A few counts support this clone. Germline V gene lookup returns CDR1 MDHEN and CDR2 SYDVKM. This CDR3 has 16 residues. Trimming took 2 bases from V and 8 from J; bases not matched to a gene: 14. Authors' analysis steps: Amplified reference gene primers provided the basis for estimating nucleated cell counts. Assay used: immunoSEQ multiplex PCR; TCRdb lists only in-frame clones, some missing. V and J calls and clone size are as listed in that table; D and trimming were resolved from the DNA. There are around 99,000 clones in the sample; nearly 85% occur only once, and 6.6% lies in the top ten. What was sequenced was peripheral blood. The sequence derives from a woman in her 50s with acute or convalescent COVID-19. The chain has TRBV28 and TRBJ1-2; 7 bases are shared with TRBD1. CDR3 in DNA: TGTGCCAGCAGTTTACCCCACCGGGCAGGGGGGTCGGGCTACACCTTC. Protein: CASSLPHRAGGSGYTF.